Following are 8 T cell receptor beta chains from one sample sequenced in a study of Ad26.COV2.S vaccination and SARS-CoV-2 variants. The sample's treatment: 15 to 20 received Ad26.COV2.S at low or high dose, single or two shots; about 5 received placebo; per-sample allocation not given. The investigators took samples on day 63 after the first vaccine or placebo injection. Only in-frame clones appear in the TCRdb table, and some are missing; sequencing was by immunoSEQ multiplex PCR. This sample yields about 350,000 clones, of which 88% are seen a single time; about 6.4% belongs to the top ten. Sequences were derived from peripheral blood, sampled in a trial of Ad26.COV2.S vaccine versus placebo. These receptors originate from a person between 18 and 65 years old who received the Ad26.COV2.S COVID-19 vaccine or a placebo.

The V and J genes are TRBV28 and TRBJ2-2; D gene ambiguous. CDR3 size: 14 residues. With 1 base removed from V and 6 bases from J, the gap between germline ends came to 9 bases. Per germline, CDR1 MDHEN and CDR2 SYDVKM. The CDR3 sequence: CASSLSPGSGELFF. In nucleotides, the CDR3 is TGTGCCAGCAGTTTATCCCCGGGTTCCGGGGAGCTGTTTTTT.

The rearrangement links TRBV6-4 to TRBJ1-2; 11 bases are a match to TRBD1. The V gene's germline CDR1 is MRHNA and CDR2 SNTAGT. The CDR3 totals 15 residues. V gave up 6 bases and J gave up 3 bases; unmatched junction bases: 6. The CDR3 DNA follows: TGTGCCAGCAGGCACCGGGACAGGGGGGACTATGGCTACACCTTC. Translating it yields CASRHRDRGDYGYTF.

This chain links TRBV19 with TRBJ1-4; 8 bases match TRBD1. This CDR3 contains 17 residues. Trimming cost V 4 bases and J 8 bases; bases outside gene matches: 15. Germline V gene sequence: CDR1 LNHDA, CDR2 SQIVND (reference sequence). CDR3 residues: CASSNPSKQGGHEKLFF. The CDR3 DNA reads TGTGCCAGTAGTAACCCTTCAAAACAGGGGGGACACGAAAAACTGTTTTTT.

V gene TRBV5-4 combines with J gene TRBJ2-2; D perhaps matches TRBD1 (5 bases). The CDR3 extends over 14 amino acids. Germline CDR1 reads SGHNT; CDR2 reads YYREEE (reference sequence). Trimming removed 7 bases from V and 3 bases from J, with 13 bases in between. In DNA, the CDR3 is TGTGCCAGCTCAGGGTGGACGGACACCGGGGAGCTGTTTTTT. Translating gives CASSGWTDTGELFF.

The chain is built from TRBV11-3 and TRBJ2-1, with TRBD2 identical over 7 bases. Germline trimming cut 1 base from V and 8 bases from J; bases unmatched to any gene: 5. This CDR3 has 14 amino acids. Germline loops: CDR1 SGHNT, CDR2 YENEEA. The CDR3 DNA reads as TGTGCCAGCAGCTTAGGACGCGGGAGCCATGAGCAGTTCTTC. Translation gives CASSLGRGSHEQFF.

This chain connects TRBV7-3 to TRBJ2-2; 8 nucleotides match TRBD1. The CDR3 length is 14 residues. Germline V lookup: CDR1 SGHTA, CDR2 FQGTGA. The V segment lost 2 bases and the J segment 6 bases; nucleotides outside the gene matches: 2. In DNA, the CDR3 is TGTGCCAGCAGCTTATCCAGGGGGCCCGGGGAGCTGTTTTTT. Encoded protein: CASSLSRGPGELFF.

This sequence joins TRBV3-1 (or the pseudogene TRBV3-2) and TRBJ1-6; D unclear. Between the trimmed V and J ends, which lost 3 bases and 3 bases, there was a span of 9 bases. The CDR3 runs 15 residues. Germline V gene sequence: CDR1 LGHDT, CDR2 YNNKEL (reference sequence). Written as DNA, the CDR3 is TGTGCCAGCAGCCACCCAGCGATCTATAATTCACCCCTCCACTTT. Translation gives CASSHPAIYNSPLHF.

This clone was detected once. The chain recombines TRBV9 with TRBJ2-1; TRBD2 is a possible D gene (6 bases). V dropped 2 bases and J dropped 2 bases, with 14 bases sitting between them. The germline gives CDR1 SGDLS, CDR2 YYNGEE. The CDR3 is made up of 16 amino acids. The CDR3 sequence: CASSVGGDVTYNEQFF. The CDR3 DNA is TGTGCCAGCAGCGTCGGAGGGGACGTTACCTACAATGAGCAGTTCTTC.